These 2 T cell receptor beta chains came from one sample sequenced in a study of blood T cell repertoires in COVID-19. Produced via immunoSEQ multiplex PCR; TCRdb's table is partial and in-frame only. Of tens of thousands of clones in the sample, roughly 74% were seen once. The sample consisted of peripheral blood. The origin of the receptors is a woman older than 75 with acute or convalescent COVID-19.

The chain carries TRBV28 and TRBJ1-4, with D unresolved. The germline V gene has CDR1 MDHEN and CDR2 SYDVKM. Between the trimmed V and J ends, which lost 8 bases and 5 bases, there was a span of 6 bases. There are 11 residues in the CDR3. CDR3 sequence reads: CASGENEKLFF. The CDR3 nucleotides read TGTGCCAGCGGAGAGAATGAAAAACTGTTTTTT.

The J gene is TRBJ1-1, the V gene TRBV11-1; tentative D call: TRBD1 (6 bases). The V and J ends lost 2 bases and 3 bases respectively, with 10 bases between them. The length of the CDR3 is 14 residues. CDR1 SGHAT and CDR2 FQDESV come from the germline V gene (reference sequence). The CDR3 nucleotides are TGTGCCAGCAGCTTACAGGGGCGGGACACTGAAGCTTTCTTT. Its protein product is CASSLQGRDTEAFF.